The rows below give T cell receptor beta chains drawn from one sample of a study of tumor-infiltrating lymphocytes in localized non-small cell lung cancer. TCRdb's table, derived via immunoSEQ multiplex PCR, lists solely in-frame clones and lacks some. The sample holds 10,000 or so clones, over 65% seen once. The sample was uninvolved lung tissue not adjacent to the tumor. The origin of the receptors is a human donor with non-small cell lung cancer. The CDR3 runs from the conserved cysteine through the conserved F or W. The order of the fields is clone size, D gene, J gene, V gene, CDR3 protein, CDR3 DNA. D genes are given only for firm matches. Clone size, where shown, is once, few, many, or a class for clones that have expanded.

size: once
D: TRBD2
J: TRBJ2-3
V: TRBV11-2
CDR3: CASSPLAASTDTQYF
DNA: TGTGCCAGCAGCCCCCTAGCGGCAAGCACAGATACGCAGTATTTT

size: .
D: .
J: TRBJ1-1
V: TRBV6-1
CDR3: CASSASGSTEAFF
DNA: TGTGCCAGCAGCGCATCGGGGTCCACTGAAGCTTTCTTT

size: .
D: .
J: TRBJ2-3
V: TRBV7-2
CDR3: CASSGGLTSTDTQYF
DNA: TGTGCCAGCAGCGGGGGACTTACGAGCACAGATACGCAGTATTTT

size: .
D: .
J: TRBJ2-7
V: TRBV19
CDR3: CASSRTSGDRGSYEQYF
DNA: TGTGCCAGTAGTAGGACTAGCGGGGACAGGGGGAGCTACGAGCAGTACTTC

size: .
D: TRBD1
J: TRBJ1-1
V: TRBV10-3
CDR3: CAISRQGGTEAFF
DNA: TGTGCCATCAGTAGACAGGGAGGGACTGAAGCTTTCTTT

size: .
D: .
J: TRBJ2-2
V: TRBV19
CDR3: CASSPGGPGELFF
DNA: TGTGCCAGTAGTCCTGGGGGGCCCGGGGAGCTGTTTTTT

size: .
D: .
J: TRBJ1-1
V: TRBV11-2
CDR3: CASSQNTEAFF
DNA: TGTGCCAGCAGCCAAAACACTGAAGCTTTCTTT

size: few
D: .
J: TRBJ2-3
V: TRBV9
CDR3: CASSQLIKGTQYF
DNA: TGTGCCAGCAGCCAACTAATTAAGGGTACGCAGTATTTT

size: .
D: .
J: TRBJ2-3
V: TRBV6-5
CDR3: CASSYVRDRQSQYF
DNA: TGTGCCAGCAGTTACGTGAGGGACCGCCAGTCGCAGTATTTT

size: .
D: .
J: TRBJ1-1
V: TRBV27
CDR3: CASSFGGFMNTEAFF
DNA: TGTGCCAGCAGTTTTGGGGGTTTTATGAACACTGAAGCTTTCTTT

size: .
D: TRBD1
J: TRBJ2-7
V: TRBV13
CDR3: CASSFTGTGINEQYF
DNA: TGTGCCAGCAGCTTCACCGGGACAGGGATCAACGAGCAGTACTTC

size: .
D: .
J: TRBJ2-3
V: TRBV19
CDR3: CASSPTGFRATQYF
DNA: TGTGCCAGTAGTCCGACAGGTTTCCGAGCTACGCAGTATTTT

size: .
D: .
J: TRBJ1-2
V: TRBV5-6
CDR3: CASSVSNGYGYTF
DNA: TGTGCCAGCAGCGTCTCGAATGGGTATGGCTACACCTTC

size: .
D: TRBD1
J: TRBJ1-2
V: TRBV28
CDR3: CASSRGRQGFKGYTF
DNA: TGTGCCAGCAGTAGGGGAAGACAGGGGTTTAAGGGCTACACCTTC

size: .
D: TRBD1
J: TRBJ2-1
V: TRBV7-8
CDR3: CASSLAGTGIEQFF
DNA: TGTGCCAGCAGCTTAGCCGGGACAGGGATTGAGCAGTTCTTC

size: .
D: .
J: TRBJ1-5
V: TRBV23-1
CDR3: CASSLENQPQHF
DNA: TGCGCCAGCAGTCTAGAGAATCAGCCCCAGCATTTT

size: .
D: TRBD1
J: TRBJ1-5
V: TRBV7-8
CDR3: CASSLGGQGGNQPQHF
DNA: TGTGCCAGCAGCTTAGGGGGACAGGGAGGCAATCAGCCCCAGCATTTT

size: .
D: .
J: TRBJ1-3
V: TRBV7-6
CDR3: CASSLVGESGNTIYF
DNA: TGTGCCAGCAGCTTAGTTGGGGAGTCTGGAAACACCATATATTTT

size: .
D: .
J: TRBJ2-4
V: TRBV5-6
CDR3: CASSLSGVPGMGKNIQYF
DNA: TGTGCCAGCAGCTTGTCGGGGGTTCCGGGCATGGGGAAAAACATTCAGTACTTC

size: once
D: TRBD1
J: TRBJ2-5
V: TRBV7-2
CDR3: CASSLAGQGGPSRETQYF
DNA: TGTGCCAGCAGCTTAGCGGGACAGGGCGGACCGAGCCGAGAGACCCAGTACTTC

size: .
D: .
J: TRBJ2-3
V: TRBV7-9
CDR3: CASSLAGSDTQYF
DNA: TGTGCCAGCAGCTTAGCGGGGTCAGATACGCAGTATTTT

size: few
D: TRBD2
J: TRBJ2-3
V: TRBV19
CDR3: CASTIGGAGGQDTQYF
DNA: TGTGCCAGTACCATCGGAGGAGCGGGGGGGCAAGATACGCAGTATTTT

size: .
D: TRBD1
J: TRBJ1-2
V: TRBV30
CDR3: CAWSPPPGTALFNYGYTF
DNA: TGTGCCTGGAGTCCCCCCCCGGGGACAGCCTTGTTTAACTATGGCTACACCTTC

size: .
D: .
J: TRBJ1-1
V: TRBV4-1
CDR3: CASSQVRLRGGGTEAFF
DNA: TGCGCCAGCAGCCAAGTACGTCTCCGGGGGGGTGGGACTGAAGCTTTCTTT

size: .
D: .
J: TRBJ1-1
V: TRBV5-1
CDR3: CASSLDGAQRPEAFF
DNA: TGCGCCAGCAGCTTGGACGGGGCCCAGCGCCCTGAAGCTTTCTTT

size: once
D: TRBD2
J: TRBJ2-5
V: TRBV11-2
CDR3: CASSLGGGGGQETQYF
DNA: TGTGCCAGCAGCTTAGGGGGCGGGGGAGGCCAAGAGACCCAGTACTTC

size: .
D: TRBD1
J: TRBJ2-4
V: TRBV6-5
CDR3: CASSSQGAKNIQYF
DNA: TGTGCCAGCAGTTCACAGGGGGCGAAAAACATTCAGTACTTC

size: .
D: .
J: TRBJ2-5
V: TRBV7-6
CDR3: CASSSRSEGETQYF
DNA: TGTGCCAGCAGCTCAAGGTCGGAGGGAGAGACCCAGTACTTC

size: few
D: .
J: TRBJ2-5
V: TRBV4-1
CDR3: CASSQGLFLGETQYF
DNA: TGCGCCAGCAGCCAGGGATTGTTCCTAGGAGAGACCCAGTACTTC

size: .
D: .
J: TRBJ2-4
V: TRBV9
CDR3: CAIQGIGENIQYF
DNA: TGTGCCATCCAGGGGATCGGGGAAAACATTCAGTACTTC

size: once
D: .
J: TRBJ2-1
V: TRBV11-2
CDR3: CASSLATHQEGQFF
DNA: TGTGCCAGCAGCTTAGCGACCCATCAAGAGGGGCAGTTCTTC

size: .
D: .
J: TRBJ2-3
V: TRBV11-2
CDR3: CASSLGSWTDTQYF
DNA: TGTGCCAGCAGCTTAGGAAGTTGGACAGATACGCAGTATTTT

size: .
D: TRBD2
J: TRBJ2-3
V: TRBV29-1
CDR3: CSVPSSGGAGTDTQYF
DNA: TGCAGCGTCCCTTCTAGCGGGGGGGCGGGCACAGATACGCAGTATTTT

size: .
D: TRBD1
J: TRBJ1-1
V: TRBV11-2
CDR3: CASSLRQGNTEAFF
DNA: TGTGCCAGCAGCTTACGACAGGGGAACACTGAAGCTTTCTTT